Listed here are 3 T cell receptor beta chains from one sample, sequenced in a study of shared clonotypes between healthy human individuals. Sequenced by immunoSEQ multiplex PCR; TCRdb stores in-frame clones only, minus some. This table has about 2 million clones, approximately 94% appearing once. Naive-designated CD8 cells lacked CD45RO, were positively enriched for CCR7, and omitted terminally differentiated effector memory CD45RA+ cells. The sequenced sample consisted of naive CD8+ T cells sorted from blood. Receptor source: a man younger than 30 in good health.

About this clone itself: The sample contains more than one DNA sequence encoding this CDR3. The gene calls are TRBV27 and TRBJ1-1, with TRBD1 as a possible D gene (6 bases). Trimming left V 5 bases short and J 5 bases short, with 12 bases between. The CDR3 has 13 residues. CDR1 is MNHEY, CDR2 SMNVEV, per germline (reference sequence). The CDR3 loop is CASSPGVGTEAFF. The CDR3 region has the DNA TGTGCCAGCAGTCCAGGGGTAGGAACTGAAGCTTTCTTT.

This chain links TRBV2 with TRBJ1-5, with D unresolved. The V end lost 4 bases, the J end lost 6 bases, and 7 bases lay between the germline ends. Germline assignment: CDR1 SNHLY and CDR2 FYNNEI. This CDR3 is built from 12 residues. Written as DNA, the CDR3 is TGTGCCAGCAGTGGCGGGGTTCAGCCCCAGCATTTT. Amino acids: CASSGGVQPQHF.

The chain recombines TRBV28 with TRBJ2-7; D is perhaps TRBD1 or TRBD2 (5 bases each). V was cut by 6 bases and J by 5 bases, with 17 bases left in between. The CDR3 extends over 14 amino acids. Germline V CDR1 and CDR2: MDHEN, SYDVKM. The CDR3 here is CASSLRLGVDEQYF. CDR3 sequence (DNA): TGTGCCAGCAGCCTTAGGTTGGGGGTGGACGAGCAGTACTTC.